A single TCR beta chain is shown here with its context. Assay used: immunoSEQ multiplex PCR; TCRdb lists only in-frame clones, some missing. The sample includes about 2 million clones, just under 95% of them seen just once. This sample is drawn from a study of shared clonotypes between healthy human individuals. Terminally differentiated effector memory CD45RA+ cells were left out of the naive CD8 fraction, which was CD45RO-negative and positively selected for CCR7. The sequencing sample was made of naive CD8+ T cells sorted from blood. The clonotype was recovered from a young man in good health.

As DNA, the CDR3 is TGTGCCAGCAGCCCAAGGACTAGCGGGAAAACCTACGAGCAGTACTTC. It specifies CASSPRTSGKTYEQYF. This chain uses TRBV11-2 with TRBJ2-7; 12 nucleotides match TRBD2. CDR1 is SGHAT and CDR2 is FQNNGV in the germline V gene. The CDR3 sequence is 16 residues long. With 5 bases clipped from V and 2 bases from J, the junction kept 7 bases outside the gene matches.